The clone carrying this T cell receptor beta chain was counted between two and nine times. These data come from a study of blood T cell repertoires in COVID-19. Study as a whole: Sites across the United States, Italy and Spain contributed samples from acute and convalescent COVID-19.

For recovered donors of Cohort 3, there were two negative PCRs, clearance, or symptom resolution. Unmatched junction bases numbered 12, after V lost 5 bases and J lost 3 bases. The CDR3 consists of 16 residues. Germline loops: CDR1 SGHNT, CDR2 YENEEA. In the authors' workflow: Reference gene primer amplification in the assay estimated nucleated cell counts. Assay used: immunoSEQ multiplex PCR; TCRdb lists only in-frame clones, some missing. V, J and clone size are those of that table, while D and trimming were read from the DNA. The sample carries approximately 160,000 clones, around four fifths recorded once.

The chain is built from TRBV11-3 and TRBJ1-2; 7 bases agree with TRBD1. What was sequenced was PBMCs or T cells enriched from blood (not recorded which). This sequence was found in a woman aged 45 to 65 who had recovered from COVID-19. CDR3 in amino acids: CASSPSETGNHYGYTF. DNA for the CDR3: TGTGCCAGCAGCCCCTCGGAGACAGGGAATCACTATGGCTACACCTTC.